This T cell receptor (beta chain) was identified during a study of T-cell reconstitution after alpha-beta-depleted transplantation in children. Study observations and caveats: Day-60 TCRbeta diversity that was high in some patients was derived from surviving recipient T cells and thymic progenitors. Several hundred expanded graft clones reportedly supplied alpha-beta T cells about two months after transplant. T-cell counts and diversity at one year post-transplant came mainly from newly produced T cells.

CDR3 length: 15 amino acids. Trimming shortened V by 4 bases and J by 0 bases, and 14 bases separated the two germline ends. Germline loops: CDR1 SGHDT, CDR2 YYEEEE. TCRbeta library preparation incorporated unique molecular identifiers. TCRdb re-called the PCR reads with MiXCR, one entry per CDR3 protein. This sample has over 400,000 distinct CDR3 sequences, with 43% found just once. The count of this clonotype is one. Its antigen is as yet unknown. This TCR derives from a girl aged 2-10 years with aplastic anemia, due to receive a stem cell transplant. This chain joins TRBV5-6 and TRBJ2-7; D possibly corresponds to TRBD1 (6 bases). The source material was PBMCs, sampled before TCRalphabeta/CD19-depleted stem cell transplant. The CDR3 region is CASSKRQVSSYEQYF. CDR3 DNA: TGTGCCAGCAGCAAACGACAGGTCAGCTCCTACGAGCAGTACTTC.